The 20 T cell receptor beta chains in this list originate from one sample, sequenced in a study of tumor-infiltrating lymphocytes in oesophageal squamous cell carcinoma. TCRdb analysed the PCR reads with MiXCR anew, one entry per CDR3 protein. Of tens of thousands of distinct CDR3 sequences in the sample, 36% were seen once. The sample taken for sequencing was esophageal tumor tissue. The source of these receptors is a male donor with esophageal squamous cell carcinoma.

This clonotype is labeled as medium-sized. CDR3 protein: CASTPTGGNTEAFF. The CDR3 bases are TGTGCCAGCACCCCAACGGGAGGAAACACTGAAGCTTTCTTT. The rearrangement links TRBV12-3 or TRBV12-4 to TRBJ1-1, with D hard to call. The CDR3 is 14 residues long. The V end was cut by 7 bases, the J end by 2 bases, with 14 bases between.

This chain connects TRBV6-8 to TRBJ2-1; no firm D call. The J call may be in error: the DNA end matches TRBJ2-7 better. CDR1 and CDR2 from the germline V gene are MNHGY and SAAAGT. The CDR3 sequence is 12 residues long. DNA of the CDR3: TGTGCCAGCACCCAGGAAACCTACGAGCAGTACTTC. This codes for CASTQETYEQYF.

This clonotype was seen many times. The chain recombines TRBV15 with TRBJ1-2; the D is unclear. V was clipped by 0 bases and J by 8 bases, with 7 bases between them. This CDR3 is 12 amino acids long. CDR1 is LNHNV, CDR2 YYDKDF, per germline (reference sequence). As DNA, the CDR3 is TGTGCCACCAGCAGAGAGAGGAGAGGCTACACCTTC. Translating it yields CATSRERRGYTF.

About this clonotype: A much larger clone lies one base from this, so it may be a read error. As DNA, the CDR3 is TGTGCCAGCACCTTCCCCGGGACCAACGAGCAGTTCTTC. Amino acids: CASTFPGTNEQFF. The gene calls are TRBV28 and TRBJ2-7, with D possibly called TRBD1 or TRBD2 (5 bases each). Judging by the DNA end, TRBJ2-1 fits better; the J call may be wrong. This CDR3 has 13 residues. Germline CDR1 MDHEN, CDR2 SYDVKM.

This clonotype came up a few times. This chain links TRBV13 with TRBJ1-5, with 7 bases aligning to TRBD1. This CDR3 is built from 14 residues. J lost 2 bases, V lost 3 bases, and 1 base had no gene match. Looked up from germline, CDR1 is PRHDT and CDR2 is FYEKMQ (reference sequence). In DNA, the CDR3 is TGTGCCAGCAGCTTCACAGGGGGCAATCAGCCCCAGCATTTT. It is translated as CASSFTGGNQPQHF.

This clonotype has just a few counts. The CDR3 does not close with the conserved phenylalanine or tryptophan, likely indicating a read error. The DNA is omitted, as the CDR3 cannot be located on it reliably, and the CDR3 follows TCRdb's listing. This chain connects TRBV7-2 to TRBJ2-7; the table calls TRBD1, which could not be checked here. Germline V gives CDR1 SGHTA, CDR2 FQGNSA. From its first to its last residue, the CDR3 has 16 amino acids. This CDR3 reads CASSLTGQGYGYTFGS.

The gene calls are TRBV7-2 and TRBJ2-5, with D perhaps matching TRBD1 or TRBD2 (5 bases each). V was pared by 5 bases and J by 5 bases, with 12 bases between. Germline V gene lookup returns CDR1 SGHTA and CDR2 FQGNSA. The CDR3 covers 13 residues. The DNA for the CDR3 is TGTGCCAGCAGCACGAGGGGACGGGAGACCCAGTACTTC. Its translation is CASSTRGRETQYF.

Details on this clonotype: Sequence at one end of the junction differs from germline and may be a read error. The chain joins TRBV28 to TRBJ2-3; D is uncertain. The CDR3 has 13 residues. From germline, CDR1 is MDHEN and CDR2 SYDVKM. The CDR3 reads CASRLTWSYEQFF. The CDR3 nucleotides are TGTGCCAGCAGACTAACCTGGTCCTACGAGCAGTTCTTT. Looking up the rest from reference TRBV28 and TRBJ2-3 gives the full variable domain: DVKVTQSSRYLVKRTGEKVFLECVQDMDHENMFWYRQDPGLGLRLIYFSYDVKMKEKGDIPEGYSVSREKKERFSLILESASTNQTSMYLCASRLTWSYEQFFGPGTRLTVL.

The chain combines TRBV2 with TRBJ1-1; TRBD1 matches 8 bases. The germline V gene encodes CDR1 SNHLY and CDR2 FYNNEI. The CDR3 sequence is 14 residues long. Germline trimming cut 6 bases from V and 1 base from J; bases unmatched to any gene: 4. The CDR3 reads CASRDRGGNTEAFF. The CDR3 DNA follows: TGTGCCAGCAGAGACAGGGGAGGGAACACTGAAGCTTTCTTT.

This clonotype was recorded many times. The rearrangement joins TRBV19 to TRBJ2-6, with a tentative D call TRBD1 (5 bases). Trimming removed 7 bases from V and 1 base from J, with 8 bases in between. The CDR3 consists of 14 residues. Per the germline V gene, CDR1 is LNHDA and CDR2 is SQIVND (reference sequence). The CDR3 DNA follows: TGTGCCAGTACAGGGCTTTCTGGGGCCAACGTCCTGACTTTC. Translated, it gives CASTGLSGANVLTF.

In this sample, this clonotype turned up a few times. This rearrangement joins TRBV28 to TRBJ2-7; TRBD2 agrees at 7 bases. The DNA end favors TRBJ2-5, so the J call may be wrong. The CDR3 is 14 amino acids. Germline V gene data show CDR1 as MDHEN and CDR2 as SYDVKM. CDR3: CASFSPGEGETQYF. CDR3 sequence (DNA): TGTGCCAGCTTCAGCCCGGGGGAGGGAGAGACCCAGTACTTC.

The genes are TRBV7-2 and TRBJ2-7; 9 nucleotides agree with TRBD1. Unmatched junction bases numbered 7, after V lost 1 base and J lost 0 bases. In germline, CDR1 is SGHTA, CDR2 FQGNSA. The CDR3 has 17 amino acids. The DNA of the CDR3 is TGTGCCAGCAGCTTAGAACCGGGGACAGGGTTCTCCTACGAGCAGTACTTC. Amino acid sequence: CASSLEPGTGFSYEQYF.

Notes on this clonotype: Mismatch with germline at one junction end may stem from a read error. The chain recombines TRBV4-1 with TRBJ2-7, with 8 bases aligning to TRBD1. The CDR3 is made up of 18 amino acids. The germline V gene has CDR1 MGHRA and CDR2 YSYEKL. The DNA of the CDR3 is TGCGCCAGCAGCCAAGATCCCTCGACAGGGGCGAATAATTCACCCCTCCACTTC. Translation: CASSQDPSTGANNSPLHF.

This clonotype was found many times. The chain is built from TRBV7-6 and TRBJ2-3, with 7 bases matching TRBD2. J lost 2 bases, V lost 1 base, and 3 bases had no gene match. The germline V gene encodes CDR1 SGHVS and CDR2 FNYEAQ. The CDR3 length is 15 residues. As DNA, the CDR3 is TGTGCCAGCAGCTTAGGAGCGGGGTTCACAGATACGCAGTATTTT. This codes for CASSLGAGFTDTQYF.

This clonotype has ten or more counts. The rearrangement uses TRBV9 and TRBJ2-7; TRBD1 aligns across 8 bases. The germline gives CDR1 SGDLS, CDR2 YYNGEE. Unmatched junction bases numbered 8, after V lost 3 bases and J lost 3 bases. This CDR3 spans 15 amino acids. The CDR3 loop is CASSEKDREDYEQYF. DNA of the CDR3: TGTGCCAGCAGCGAAAAGGACAGGGAGGACTACGAGCAGTACTTC.

The chain combines TRBV5-1 with TRBJ2-3; D is possibly TRBD2 (5 bases). V dropped 4 bases and J dropped 1 base, with 25 bases sitting between them. Germline V gives CDR1 SGHRS, CDR2 YFSETQ. The CDR3 length is 19 residues. This CDR3 reads CASSRLPLVGVLGTDTQYF. In DNA, the CDR3 is TGCGCCAGCAGCCGACTCCCACTAGTGGGAGTATTGGGCACAGATACGCAGTATTTT.

About this clonotype itself: The CDR3 does not end in the conserved phenylalanine or tryptophan, so this is likely a read error. Because the CDR3's place on the DNA is in doubt, the DNA is left out and the CDR3 is given as listed by TCRdb. The CDR3 here is CASSFTGSVGNEQYFGA. The chain is built from TRBV12-3 or TRBV12-4 and TRBJ2-6; the table's D call, TRBD1, was not checked against the DNA. The CDR3 numbers 17 amino acids, ends counted.

In its sample, this clonotype was seen many times. The chain joins TRBV7-9 to TRBJ1-2; a possible D gene is TRBD1 (6 bases). V lost 1 base and J lost 8, with 11 bases in between. This CDR3 contains 13 residues. Germline CDR1 SEHNR, CDR2 FQNEAQ (reference sequence). In DNA, the CDR3 is TGTGCCAGCAGCTTAGACAGGGCGGAGGGCTACACCTTC. This codes for CASSLDRAEGYTF. The whole variable domain, remainder taken from reference TRBV7-9 and TRBJ1-2, is DTGVSQNPRHKITKRGQNVTFRCDPISEHNRLYWYRQTLGQGPEFLTYFQNEAQLEKSRLLSDRFSAERPKGSFSTLEIQRTEQGDSAMYLCASSLDRAEGYTFGSGTRLTVV.

This chain links TRBV18 with TRBJ1-1, with TRBD1 identical over 7 bases. The trim removed 4 bases at V and 3 bases at J, leaving 8 bases unmatched. There are 15 residues in the CDR3. CDR1 and CDR2 from the germline V gene are KGHSH and LQKENI. The CDR3 loop is CASSLLYGQDTEAFF. In nucleotides, the CDR3 is TGTGCCAGCTCACTTCTTTACGGACAGGACACTGAAGCTTTCTTT.

This clonotype was picked up many times. This chain's CDR3 is CASRVSQHPEAFF. The CDR3 region has the DNA TGTGCCAGCAGGGTCAGCCAACACCCTGAAGCTTTCTTT. V usage is TRBV28 and J usage is TRBJ1-1; D not certain. The CDR3 loop spans 13 amino acids. The V end lost 6 bases, the J end lost 6 bases, and 14 bases lay between the germline ends. Germline V gene sequence: CDR1 MDHEN, CDR2 SYDVKM.